The 19 T cell receptor beta chains given below trace back to one sample, sequenced in a study of cytomegalovirus exposure and HLA in healthy donors. It was with 60 Vbeta and 13 Jbeta primers that the PCR ran. The repertoire was sequenced with immunoSEQ multiplex PCR; TCRdb's copy has only in-frame clones and lacks some. Recorded here are about 160,000 clones; the top ten clones represent approximately 2%. Source material: PBMCs. Source of these receptors: a man aged 30 to 39 in good health and CMV-seronegative.

The V and J genes are TRBV15 and TRBJ1-1; unclear D gene. Germline CDR1 is LNHNV and CDR2 is YYDKDF (reference sequence). This CDR3 is 14 amino acids long. V lost 0 bases and J 4 bases, leaving 9 bases between the germline ends. The CDR3: CATSRDPSSTEAFF. The CDR3 DNA sequence: TGTGCCACCAGCAGAGATCCCTCGAGCACTGAAGCTTTCTTT.

The chain recombines TRBV27 with TRBJ1-1, with 8 bases aligning to TRBD1. CDR1 is MNHEY, CDR2 SMNVEV, per germline (reference sequence). The V gene end was trimmed by 2 bases and the J gene end by 4 bases; junction bases not matched to a gene: 9. The CDR3 is 16 amino acids. The CDR3: CASSLSPGQGSTEAFF. The CDR3 nucleotides read TGTGCCAGCAGTTTAAGCCCAGGACAGGGCTCCACTGAAGCTTTCTTT.

The chain joins TRBV12-5 to TRBJ2-7; D is undetermined. CDR3 length: 12 residues. CDR1 LGHNT and CDR2 FRNRAP come from the germline V gene. V was shortened by 7 bases and J by 3 bases, with 10 bases between the two germline ends. The CDR3 DNA follows: TGTGCTAGTGTTGGCCACCACTACGAGCAGTACTTC. It yields the protein CASVGHHYEQYF.

The chain links TRBV7-6 to TRBJ2-3; weak D call: TRBD1 (5 bases). The CDR3 spans 15 residues. With 3 bases removed from V and 3 bases from J, the gap between germline ends came to 13 bases. The germline gives CDR1 SGHVS, CDR2 FNYEAQ. CDR3 nucleotides: TGTGCCAGCAGCTTCAGACAGTTTTCTACAGATACGCAGTATTTT. It is translated as CASSFRQFSTDTQYF.

This sequence joins TRBV7-6 and TRBJ2-7; 11 nucleotides line up with TRBD2. The CDR3 extends over 14 amino acids. V lost 5 bases to trimming and J lost 5 bases; unmatched junction nucleotides: 5. The germline V gene encodes CDR1 SGHVS and CDR2 FNYEAQ. CDR3 in DNA: TGTGCCAGCAGCGTTAGCGGGAGGGGGAACGAGCAGTACTTC. Translation: CASSVSGRGNEQYF. The whole variable domain, filled in from reference TRBV7-6 and TRBJ2-7, reads GAGVSQSPRYKVTKRGQDVALRCDPISGHVSLYWYRQALGQGPEFLTYFNYEAQQDKSGLPNDRFSAERPEGSISTLTIQRTEQRDSAMYRCASSVSGRGNEQYFGPGTRLTVT.

V gene TRBV5-5 combines with J gene TRBJ2-2; a possible D gene is TRBD1 (5 bases). The CDR3 runs to 13 residues. In germline, CDR1 is SGHKS, CDR2 YYEKEE (reference sequence). Deletions cut 3 bases from V and 5 bases from J, with 8 bases between. CDR3 sequence: CASSSYRTGELFF. Written as DNA, the CDR3 is TGTGCCAGCAGCTCTTACAGGACCGGGGAGCTGTTTTTT.

The chain couples TRBV5-4 to TRBJ1-1; no definite D call. The CDR3 has 12 amino acids. V dropped 4 bases and J dropped 3 bases, with 7 bases sitting between them. Germline V CDR1 and CDR2: SGHNT, YYREEE (reference sequence). CDR3 DNA sequence: TGTGCCAGCAGCCAACGGGACACTGAAGCTTTCTTT. It codes for CASSQRDTEAFF.

The chain links TRBV4-3 to TRBJ2-3; the D gene is possibly TRBD2 (5 bases). Trimming shortened V by 0 bases and J by 4 bases, and 8 bases separated the two germline ends. The germline V gene encodes CDR1 LGHNA and CDR2 YSLEER. The CDR3 contains 14 residues. The CDR3 coding sequence is TGCGCCAGCAGCCAAGATAAGGGAGCAGATACGCAGTATTTT. Amino acids: CASSQDKGADTQYF.

The rearrangement uses TRBV11-2 and TRBJ2-2; 8 positions agree with TRBD1. V gave up 10 bases and J gave up 3 bases; unmatched junction bases: 13. The CDR3 is 16 amino acids. CDR1 and CDR2 (germline): SGHAT, FQNNGV. CDR3 coding DNA: TGTGCCACGCGACAGGGGAAGAGGAAGGACACCGGGGAGCTGTTTTTT. Amino acid sequence: CATRQGKRKDTGELFF.

The chain combines TRBV7-9 with TRBJ2-1; 10 bases fit TRBD2. CDR3 length: 17 residues. Germline CDR1 is SEHNR and CDR2 is FQNEAQ (reference sequence). V dropped 0 bases and J dropped 4; count of bases not matched to a gene: 6. CDR3 DNA: TGTGCCAGCAGCTTAGCGCCAAGCGGGAGGGATTACAATGAGCAGTTCTTC. Translation: CASSLAPSGRDYNEQFF. The full variable domain, in which reference TRBV7-9 and TRBJ2-1 provide the parts outside the CDR3, is DTGVSQNPRHKITKRGQNVTFRCDPISEHNRLYWYRQTLGQGPEFLTYFQNEAQLEKSRLLSDRFSAERPKGSFSTLEIQRTEQGDSAMYLCASSLAPSGRDYNEQFFGPGTRLTVL.

The genes are TRBV25-1 and TRBJ2-2; 11 nucleotides align to TRBD1. The ends lost 3 bases at V and 5 bases at J; junction bases unmatched: 2. The CDR3 runs 15 residues. The germline V gene has CDR1 MGHDK and CDR2 SYGVNS. The CDR3 reads CASSEGQGGTGELFF. In nucleotides, the CDR3 is TGTGCCAGCAGTGAGGGACAGGGGGGAACCGGGGAGCTGTTTTTT. Full variable domain (missing parts from reference TRBV25-1 and TRBJ2-2): EADIYQTPRYLVIGTGKKITLECSQTMGHDKMYWYQQDPGMELHLIHYSYGVNSTEKGDLSSESTVSRIRTEHFPLTLESARPSHTSQYLCASSEGQGGTGELFFGEGSRLTVL.

This chain joins TRBV27 and TRBJ1-5; the match to TRBD1 covers 9 bases. Germline CDR1 MNHEY, CDR2 SMNVEV (reference sequence). V shed 6 bases and J 1 base; nucleotides not matched to a gene: 22. The CDR3 covers 21 residues. DNA of the CDR3: TGTGCCAGCAGCGGGGCTTCTAACGGGACAGGGTTTGTGAGGAGCAATCAGCCCCAGCATTTT. Amino acid sequence: CASSGASNGTGFVRSNQPQHF.

The rearrangement links TRBV7-9 to TRBJ2-7, with TRBD2 matching 8 bases. This CDR3 comprises 15 residues. In germline, CDR1 is SEHNR, CDR2 FQNEAQ (reference sequence). The V segment lost 3 bases and the J segment 5 bases; nucleotides outside the gene matches: 9. CDR3 bases: TGTGCCAGCAGCTTTACGGGAGGGCCCTCGGACGAGCAGTACTTC. This gives the protein CASSFTGGPSDEQYF.

This chain joins TRBV19 and TRBJ2-7; TRBD1 matches 7 bases. Germline lookup yields CDR1 LNHDA and CDR2 SQIVND (reference sequence). The CDR3 spans 13 residues. V lost 5 bases, J lost 3 bases, and 4 bases stayed unmatched. Here the CDR3 DNA reads TGTGCCAGTAGTTTGGACAGGTACTACGAGCAGTACTTC. Protein sequence: CASSLDRYYEQYF. The variable domain in full, with the rest retrieved from reference TRBV19 and TRBJ2-7, is DGGITQSPKYLFRKEGQNVTLSCEQNLNHDAMYWYRQDPGQGLRLIYYSQIVNDFQKGDIAEGYSVSREKKESFPLTVTSAQKNPTAFYLCASSLDRYYEQYFGPGTRLTVT.

The rearrangement joins TRBV6-5 to TRBJ2-7; no definite D call. Looked up from germline, CDR1 is MNHEY and CDR2 is SVGAGI. Between the trimmed V and J ends, which lost 6 bases and 0 bases, there was a span of 15 bases. The CDR3 is 15 residues long. The CDR3 spells CASRPLMRNSYEQYF. DNA for the CDR3: TGTGCCAGCAGGCCCCTCATGCGTAACTCCTACGAGCAGTACTTC.

The gene calls are TRBV7-3 and TRBJ2-7; tentative D call: TRBD2 (5 bases). Trimming removed 5 bases from V and 4 bases from J, with 12 bases in between. In germline, CDR1 is SGHTA, CDR2 FQGTGA. The CDR3 consists of 13 residues. The CDR3 reads CASSPGGEYEQYF. The CDR3 nucleotides are TGTGCCAGCAGCCCGGGTGGGGAGTACGAGCAGTACTTC.

The V call is TRBV19, the J call TRBJ2-7; 9 bases are a match to TRBD2. Unmatched junction bases numbered 11, after V lost 7 bases and J lost 4 bases. Per germline, CDR1 LNHDA and CDR2 SQIVND (reference sequence). The CDR3 spans 15 residues. CDR3 loop: CASKGEAGGPYEQYF. The CDR3 nucleotides read TGTGCCAGTAAGGGTGAGGCGGGAGGGCCTTACGAGCAGTACTTC.

The V call is TRBV27, the J call TRBJ1-2, with no clear D. V lost 3 bases to trimming and J lost 5 bases, with 7 bases between them. CDR1 MNHEY and CDR2 SMNVEV come from the germline V gene (reference sequence). The CDR3 is made up of 12 amino acids. The CDR3 is CASSFSGYGYTF. The DNA of the CDR3 is TGTGCCAGCAGTTTCTCCGGGTATGGCTACACCTTC.

The rearrangement joins TRBV19 to TRBJ1-1; D is unresolved. V lost 4 bases, J lost 0 bases, and 6 bases lay in between. Germline V gene sequence: CDR1 LNHDA, CDR2 SQIVND (reference sequence). CDR3 length: 13 residues. CDR3 coding DNA: TGTGCCAGTAGTACCCAGGTGAACACTGAAGCTTTCTTT. Amino acid sequence: CASSTQVNTEAFF.